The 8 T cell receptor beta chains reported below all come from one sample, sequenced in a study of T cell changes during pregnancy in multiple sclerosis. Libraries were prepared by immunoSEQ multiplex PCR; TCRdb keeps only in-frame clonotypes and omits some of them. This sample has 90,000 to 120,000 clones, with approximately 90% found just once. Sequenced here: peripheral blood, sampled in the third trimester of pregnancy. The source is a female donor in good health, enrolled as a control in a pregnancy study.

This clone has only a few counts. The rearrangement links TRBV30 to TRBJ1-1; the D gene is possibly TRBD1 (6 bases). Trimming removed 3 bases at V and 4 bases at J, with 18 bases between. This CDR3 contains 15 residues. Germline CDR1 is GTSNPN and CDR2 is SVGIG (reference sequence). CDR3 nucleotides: TGTGCCTGGAGATCTGTGGGGGCGAGGGGCACTGAAGCTTTCTTT. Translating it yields CAWRSVGARGTEAFF.

Here the CDR3 reads CATRTASYEQYF. The CDR3 DNA follows: TGTGCCACCCGGACAGCTTCCTACGAGCAGTACTTC. This chain joins TRBV6-1 and TRBJ2-7; a weak D match, TRBD1 (6 bases). CDR3 size: 12 residues. Germline CDR1 MNHNS, CDR2 SASEGT. Trimming removed 10 bases from V and 1 base from J, with 11 bases in between.

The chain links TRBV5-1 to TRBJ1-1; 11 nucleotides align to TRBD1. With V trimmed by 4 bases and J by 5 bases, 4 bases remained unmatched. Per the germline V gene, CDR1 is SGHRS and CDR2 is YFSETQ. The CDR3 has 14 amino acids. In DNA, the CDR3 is TGCGCCAGCAGCCCGGGACAGGGGGTGACTGAAGCTTTCTTT. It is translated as CASSPGQGVTEAFF.

DNA of the CDR3: TGCAGCGCCGGACAGGGGAACACTGAAGCTTTCTTT. Protein sequence: CSAGQGNTEAFF. The chain couples TRBV29-1 to TRBJ1-1, with 8 nucleotides matching TRBD1. The CDR3 is 12 residues long. The germline V gene encodes CDR1 SQVTM and CDR2 ANQGSEA. J was trimmed by 1 base and V by 7 bases; bases with no gene match: 2. Using reference TRBV29-1 and TRBJ1-1 for the parts outside the CDR3, the full variable domain is SAVISQKPSRDICQRGTSLTIQCQVDSQVTMMFWYRQQPGQSLTLIATANQGSEATYESGFVIDKFPISRPNLTFSTLTVSNMSPEDSSIYLCSAGQGNTEAFFGQGTRLTVV.

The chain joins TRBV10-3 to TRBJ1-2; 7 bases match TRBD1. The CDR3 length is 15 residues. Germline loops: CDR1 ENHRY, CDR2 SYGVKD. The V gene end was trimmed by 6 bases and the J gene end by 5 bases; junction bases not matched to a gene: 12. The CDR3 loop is CAISGLGQALYGYTF. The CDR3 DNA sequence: TGTGCCATCAGCGGGCTTGGACAGGCCCTTTATGGCTACACCTTC.

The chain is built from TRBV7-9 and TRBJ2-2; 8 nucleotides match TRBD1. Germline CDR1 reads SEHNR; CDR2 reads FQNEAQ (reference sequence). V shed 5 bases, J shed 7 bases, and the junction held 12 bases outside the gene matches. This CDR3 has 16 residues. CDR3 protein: CASSPRTGILYGELFF. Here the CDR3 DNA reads TGTGCCAGCAGCCCCAGGACAGGGATACTCTACGGGGAGCTGTTTTTT.

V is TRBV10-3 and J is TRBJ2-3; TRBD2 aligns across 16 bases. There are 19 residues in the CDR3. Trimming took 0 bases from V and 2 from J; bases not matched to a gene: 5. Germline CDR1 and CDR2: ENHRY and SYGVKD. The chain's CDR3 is CAISESPGLAGGDTDTQYF. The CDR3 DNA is TGTGCCATCAGTGAGTCACCGGGACTAGCGGGGGGGGACACAGATACGCAGTATTTT.

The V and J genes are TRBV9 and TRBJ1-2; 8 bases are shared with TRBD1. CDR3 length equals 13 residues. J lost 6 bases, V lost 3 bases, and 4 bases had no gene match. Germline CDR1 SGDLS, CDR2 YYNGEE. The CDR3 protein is CASSANRGDGYTF. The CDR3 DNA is TGTGCCAGCAGCGCCAACAGGGGGGATGGCTACACCTTC.